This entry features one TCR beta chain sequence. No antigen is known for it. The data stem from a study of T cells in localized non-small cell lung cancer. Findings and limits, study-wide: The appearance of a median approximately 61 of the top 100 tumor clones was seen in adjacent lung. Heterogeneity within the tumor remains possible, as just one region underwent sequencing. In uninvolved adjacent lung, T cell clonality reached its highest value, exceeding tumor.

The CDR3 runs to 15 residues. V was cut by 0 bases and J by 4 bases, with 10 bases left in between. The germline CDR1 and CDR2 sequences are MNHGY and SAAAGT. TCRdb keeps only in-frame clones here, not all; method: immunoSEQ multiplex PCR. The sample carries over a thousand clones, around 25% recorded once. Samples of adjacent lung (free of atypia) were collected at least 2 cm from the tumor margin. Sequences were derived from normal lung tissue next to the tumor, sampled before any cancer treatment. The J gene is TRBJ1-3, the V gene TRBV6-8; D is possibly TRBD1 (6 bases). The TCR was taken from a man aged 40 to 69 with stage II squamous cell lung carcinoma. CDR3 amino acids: CASSYSSGVGNTIYF. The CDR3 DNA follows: TGTGCCAGCAGTTACTCATCAGGGGTAGGAAACACCATATATTTT.